A selection of T cell receptor beta chains follows, all from one sample in a study of blood T cell repertoires in COVID-19. Assay used: immunoSEQ multiplex PCR; TCRdb lists only in-frame clones, some missing. Among about 150,000 clones listed, roughly 80% were seen once. Source material: peripheral blood. These receptors all stem from a human donor in a cohort sampled during active COVID-19. CDR3s include the opening cysteine and the closing phenylalanine or tryptophan. The D gene is left open where the match is weak.

DNA	CDR3	V	J	D	length
TGCGCCAGCAGCTTGGAAGCAGGCCTGAACACTGAAGCTTTCTTT	CASSLEAGLNTEAFF	TRBV5-1	TRBJ1-1	-	15
TGTGCCAGCAGCTCCCAGGGGGGTTCGGTTTACAATGAGCAGTTCTTC	CASSSQGGSVYNEQFF	TRBV7-2	TRBJ2-1	-	16
TGTGCCAGCAGCTCTCAGGGGGCGGGCGAGCAGTACTTC	CASSSQGAGEQYF	TRBV7-3	TRBJ2-7	TRBD1	13
TGTGCCAGCAGCGCAAGCGGCGGGGGATCCTACGAGCAGTACTTC	CASSASGGGSYEQYF	TRBV9	TRBJ2-7	TRBD2	15
TGTGCCAGCAGCCAATTTATGACAGGGCCAGATGGCTACACCTTC	CASSQFMTGPDGYTF	TRBV14	TRBJ1-2	TRBD1	15
TGTGCCAGCAGCCACCCGACAGGGTCAGATAATTCACCCCTCCACTTT	CASSHPTGSDNSPLHF	TRBV3-1/TRBV3-2	TRBJ1-6	TRBD1	16
TGTGCCAGCAGCGGCGGACAGGACTATGGCTACACCTTC	CASSGGQDYGYTF	TRBV9	TRBJ1-2	TRBD1	13
TGCGCCAGCAGCGAGCCGACATTTAACTATGGCTACACCTTC	CASSEPTFNYGYTF	TRBV5-1	TRBJ1-2	-	14
TGTGCCAGCAGTGTGGGGGGGGGAAGTCAGCCCCAGCATTTT	CASSVGGGSQPQHF	TRBV25-1	TRBJ1-5	-	14
TGTGCCAGCAGCCCTACCGGGACACAAAATCAGCCCCAGCATTTT	CASSPTGTQNQPQHF	TRBV6-2/TRBV6-3	TRBJ1-5	-	15